This entry describes one T cell receptor beta chain. This record belongs to a study of metastatic and nonmetastatic thyroid tumors. Study details: Repertoires were compared across blood and tumor or nodule tissue from malignant and benign thyroid patients.

Germline CDR1 reads LGHDT; CDR2 reads YNNKEL (reference sequence). The CDR3 has 14 amino acids. Trimming removed 4 bases from V and 3 bases from J; junction bases left unmatched: 3. Each patient went into thyroid surgery without having received any treatment. In the authors' methods: Built for papillary thyroid cancer, a distant-metastasis classifier drew on CDR3 differences across clinicopathological groups. Using MiXCR, TCRdb re-called clones from the PCR reads. These V and J calls derive from TCRdb rather than the authors' analysis. The sample holds around 35,000 clones, about 15% seen once. The chain employs TRBV3-1 and TRBJ2-7; 10 bases align to TRBD1. Sequencing was performed on blood. The TCR sequence derives from a female donor with papillary thyroid cancer or a benign thyroid nodule (not recorded which). Some clones in this sample may be carry-over from other donors' samples. The CDR3 coding sequence is TGTGCCAGCAGCCCTGGGACAGGGGACTACGAGCAGTACTTC. Protein sequence: CASSPGTGDYEQYF.